This TCR beta chain emerged from a study of T cells in Graves' hyperthyroidism and ophthalmopathy. General study points: Stable hyperthyroidism and ophthalmopathy were separated using 13 V-J signatures. Blood samples included most of the expanded thyroid clonotypes exceeding 0.001.

Amplification targeted TCR beta CDR3 regions from RNA transcripts. The TCR CDR3 first-round RT-PCR relied on the HTBI primer set. TCRdb analysed the multiplex PCR reads with MiXCR anew, one entry per CDR3 protein. This table holds a few hundred thousand distinct CDR3 sequences, approximately 15% found once. For this clonotype: The antigen is undetermined.

The CDR3 runs to 15 residues. The ends were cut back, 5 bases at V and 6 bases at J, with 18 bases in the middle. CDR1 SGHRS and CDR2 YFSETQ come from the germline V gene. Subjects aged 18 to 65 presented with newly diagnosed hyperthyroidism of less than 2 months' duration. Diagnoses were established using clinical symptoms, serum thyroxine and TRAb, thyroid ultrasound and orbital computed tomography. The sequencing sample was made of blood. The TCR sequence derives from a woman aged 40-49 years with Graves' hyperthyroidism. This rearrangement joins TRBV5-1 to TRBJ2-1; D may be TRBD1 (6 bases). The CDR3 spells CASRPELGAGNEQFF. CDR3 coding DNA: TGCGCCAGCAGGCCTGAGCTGGGGGCGGGCAATGAGCAGTTCTTC.